The 10 T cell receptor beta chains given below trace back to one sample, sequenced in a study of blood T cell repertoires in COVID-19 (dated by TCRdb to 2018 to 2020). Receptor amplification or capture employed the immunoSEQ multiplex PCR assay. TCRdb obtained this table from immuneACCESS and retained in-frame rearrangements with V and J assigned. These tables miss some clones; where compared with another copy, unresolved V genes account for less than half of the shortfall, and the remainder is unexplained. The table for this sample lists over 60,000 clones; over 75% of them were counted only once. More than 9.5% of the sample comes from the top ten. Sequences were obtained from peripheral blood. Receptors originate from a human donor in a cohort sampled during active COVID-19.

CDR3 sequence reads: CASSPGQGFGYTF. The CDR3, as DNA: TGTGCCAGCAGCCCCGGACAGGGTTTCGGCTACACCTTC. V gene TRBV6-6 combines with J gene TRBJ1-2; 8 nucleotides align to TRBD1. The CDR3 is 13 amino acids. J was trimmed by 8 bases and V by 6 bases; bases with no gene match: 8. Germline values: CDR1 MNHNY, CDR2 SVGAGI (reference sequence).

The genes are TRBV5-1 and TRBJ2-2; D perhaps matches TRBD2 (5 bases). Germline values: CDR1 SGHRS, CDR2 YFSETQ. The CDR3 contains 14 residues. The ends were cut back, 2 bases at V and 5 bases at J, with 10 bases in the middle. The CDR3 DNA is TGCGCCAGCAGCTTTTACGGGATAACCGGGGAGCTGTTTTTT. This encodes CASSFYGITGELFF. Combining the CDR3 with reference TRBV5-1 and TRBJ2-2 gives the whole variable domain KAGVTQTPRYLIKTRGQQVTLSCSPISGHRSVSWYQQTPGQGLQFLFEYFSETQRNKGNFPGRFSGRQFSNSRSEMNVSTLELGDSALYLCASSFYGITGELFFGEGSRLTVL.

The V gene is TRBV19, the J gene TRBJ2-1, with TRBD1 matching over 9 bases. Germline V CDR1 and CDR2: LNHDA, SQIVND (reference sequence). This CDR3 comprises 18 residues. The J segment lost 2 bases and the V segment lost 3 bases, leaving 11 bases of the junction unmatched. The CDR3 DNA reads TGTGCCAGTAGTATGGGGACAGGGTCCGCCTACACCTACAATGAGCAGTTCTTC. Protein: CASSMGTGSAYTYNEQFF.

The chain employs TRBV7-2 and TRBJ1-1; 9 nucleotides line up with TRBD1. Per the germline V gene, CDR1 is SGHTA and CDR2 is FQGNSA. V gave up 5 bases and J gave up 10 bases; unmatched junction bases: 14. This CDR3 spans 15 amino acids. Here the CDR3 reads CASSPSTGQGIGAFF. The DNA for the CDR3 is TGTGCCAGCAGCCCCTCGACGGGACAGGGAATAGGAGCTTTCTTT.

Only a few counts were recorded for this clone. The chain joins TRBV6-5 to TRBJ2-7, with D possibly matching TRBD1 (6 bases). The V gene's germline CDR1 is MNHEY and CDR2 SVGAGI. The CDR3 runs to 14 residues. Trimming stripped 6 bases from V and 1 base from J, with 13 bases between. The CDR3 sequence is CASSYWGQSYEQYF. DNA of the CDR3: TGTGCCAGCAGCTATTGGGGACAATCCTACGAGCAGTACTTC.

The chain has TRBV5-1 and TRBJ2-2; tentative D call: TRBD2 (6 bases). This CDR3 comprises 15 residues. The germline V gene has CDR1 SGHRS and CDR2 YFSETQ. With 2 bases removed from V and 1 base from J, the gap between germline ends came to 9 bases. CDR3 sequence reads: CASSFLGGNTGELFF. Here the CDR3 DNA reads TGCGCCAGCAGCTTTTTGGGGGGGAACACCGGGGAGCTGTTTTTT.

This rearrangement joins TRBV5-4 to TRBJ1-6, with TRBD1 matching 10 bases. The V gene end was trimmed by 4 bases and the J gene end by 7 bases; junction bases not matched to a gene: 8. Germline CDR1 SGHNT, CDR2 YYREEE (reference sequence). This CDR3 has 16 amino acids. The DNA for the CDR3 is TGTGCCAGCAGCGGGAGGGACAGGGGAGGAAATTCACCCCTCCACTTT. Its translation is CASSGRDRGGNSPLHF.

The chain joins TRBV29-1 to TRBJ2-2, with TRBD1 matching 8 bases. Germline CDR1 reads SQVTM; CDR2 reads ANQGSEA. The V and J ends lost 3 bases and 7 bases, in that order; junction bases with no gene match: 4. The length of the CDR3 is 13 residues. As DNA, the CDR3 is TGCAGCGTTGAGGGGACAGGCCGCGGGGAGCTGTTTTTT. This codes for CSVEGTGRGELFF.

The V and J genes are TRBV24-1 and TRBJ2-7; TRBD1 matches 9 bases. With V trimmed by 4 bases and J by 4 bases, 7 bases remained unmatched. CDR3 length: 15 residues. Germline V gene lookup returns CDR1 KGHDR and CDR2 SFDVKD. The CDR3: CATSDPGQGEYEQYF. The CDR3, as DNA: TGTGCCACCAGTGACCCGGGACAGGGAGAATACGAGCAGTACTTC.

As DNA, the CDR3 is TGTGCCAGCAGTGGGGCGGGAGGGCCCTCCTACGAGCAGTACTTC. Translation: CASSGAGGPSYEQYF. The rearrangement links TRBV28 to TRBJ2-7, with 9 bases that match TRBD2. CDR1 MDHEN and CDR2 SYDVKM come from the germline V gene. The CDR3 is 15 amino acids. V was clipped by 5 bases and J by 0 bases; unmatched bases: 5.